This entry lists 3 T cell receptor beta chains sequenced from one sample in a study of blood T cell repertoires in COVID-19. The protocol was immunoSEQ multiplex PCR, while the TCRdb copy is restricted to in-frame clones and leaves out a portion. The data show about 480,000 clones, 88% seen once. The specimen sequenced was peripheral blood. The source of these receptors is a woman between 45 and 60 years old with COVID-19, enrolled during active disease.

This clone occurred a few times. The genes are TRBV19 and TRBJ1-1, with a tentative D call TRBD1 (6 bases). The CDR3 is 13 residues long. Germline V CDR1 and CDR2: LNHDA, SQIVND (reference sequence). V was trimmed by 3 bases and J by 4 bases, leaving 9 bases between them. The CDR3 nucleotides read TGTGCCAGTAGTATGCAAGGGGGCACTGAAGCTTTCTTT. Amino acids: CASSMQGGTEAFF.

The V and J genes are TRBV9 and TRBJ1-5; tentatively, D is TRBD1 (6 bases). In germline, CDR1 is SGDLS, CDR2 YYNGEE. The V and J ends lost 4 bases and 3 bases respectively, with 8 bases between them. The CDR3 runs 13 residues. CDR3: CASSRQDNQPQHF. Written as DNA, the CDR3 is TGTGCCAGCAGCAGACAGGACAATCAGCCCCAGCATTTT.

The chain is built from TRBV25-1 and TRBJ1-1; D perhaps matches TRBD1 (5 bases). Germline CDR1 MGHDK, CDR2 SYGVNS. Trimming removed 1 base at V and 11 bases at J, with 17 bases between. CDR3 length: 14 residues. CDR3 protein: CASSELAGTGRAFF. The CDR3 DNA reads as TGTGCCAGCAGTGAATTGGCGGGGACTGGAAGGGCTTTCTTT.